This T cell receptor beta chain appears in the sequencing data of a study of blood T cell repertoires in COVID-19 (dated by TCRdb to about 2020). Background on the whole study: Samples covering the acute and convalescent phases of COVID-19 were provided by collaborators in the United States, Italy and Spain. The prospective study material was composed of cDNA or gDNA derived from T cells, B-cell-depleted T cells, or PBMCs. The samples were drawn from the first 160 participants of the ongoing ImmuneRACE study and from 950 to 1,500 subjects provided by 6 global collaborators. Where available, HLA class I and class II types were taken from metadata supplied by the sample provider and were not determined by assay-based typing. The sample metadata nearly always contained a de-identified subject ID, COVID-19 status, age in years and sex. Deeply sampled blood TCRbeta repertoires from subjects exposed to, actively infected with, or recovered from COVID-19 were included in the dataset. A freely available public database, intended as a resource for researchers studying the immune response to SARS-CoV-2, is where the repertoires were released. Study-wide conclusions, independent of this receptor: How much clinical and demographic metadata was included differed by source and by participant, and the metadata was provided uncurated.

TCRbeta CDR3 regions were amplified from genomic DNA by means of the immunoSEQ Assay, a bias-controlled multiplex PCR. On the study's bioinformatics: Within the assay, amplification of reference gene primers was used to estimate how many nucleated cells each sample contained. To quantify the absolute abundance of each unique TCRbeta CDR3 rearrangement, sequence reads were collapsed and filtered. For each sample, productive Simpson clonality was calculated as the square root of Simpson's diversity index across productive rearrangements. TCRdb retrieved this table from immuneACCESS and kept in-frame rearrangements only. Not all clones are present; in checked studies, unresolved V genes account for under half, and no reason is known for the remainder. Clone size and the V and J calls come from that table; the DNA yielded D and trimming. Within this sample are around 150,000 clones, with approximately 90% of them counted one time only. The ten biggest clones cover less than 2.5% of the sample.

A note on this clone: The specificity of this receptor is unknown. Base qualities were left out, and no much larger clone turns up one base away.

The collaborating institutions used their own protocols to collect whole blood in K2EDTA tubes. For TCRbeta analysis, collaborators shipped samples in one of three forms: frozen whole blood, isolated PBMCs, or DNA extracted from either of those sample types. The sequence was obtained from a man between 18 and 29 years old with acute or convalescent COVID-19. The sample was peripheral blood.

The CDR3 protein: CASSLAAGNTIYF. At the DNA level, the sequence is TGTGCCAGCAGTTTAGCGGCGGGAAACACCATATATTTT. The sequence is built from TRBV27 and TRBJ1-3, with the D segment identity uncertain. Based on the germline V gene (reference sequence), the CDR1 and CDR2 sequences are MNHEY and SMNVEV. Its CDR3 holds 13 amino acids, cysteine through phenylalanine. Just the 39-base CDR3 DNA is kept, in frame starting at base 1. V is pared back by 2 bases and J by 4 bases, with 6 bases lying between the germline termini.